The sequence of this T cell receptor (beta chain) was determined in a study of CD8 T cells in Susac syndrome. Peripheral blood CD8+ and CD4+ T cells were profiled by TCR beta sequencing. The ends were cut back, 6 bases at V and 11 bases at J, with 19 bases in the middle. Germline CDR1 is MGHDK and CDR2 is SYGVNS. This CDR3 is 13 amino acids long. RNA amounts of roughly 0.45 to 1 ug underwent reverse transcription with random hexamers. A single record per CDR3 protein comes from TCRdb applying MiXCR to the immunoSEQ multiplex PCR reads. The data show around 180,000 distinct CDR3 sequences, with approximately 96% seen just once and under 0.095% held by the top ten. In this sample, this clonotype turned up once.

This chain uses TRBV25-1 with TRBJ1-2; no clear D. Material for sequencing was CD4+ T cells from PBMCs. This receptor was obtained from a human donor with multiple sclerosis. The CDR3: CASSDLGSWRYTF. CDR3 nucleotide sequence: TGTGCCAGCAGCGACTTAGGCTCTTGGAGGTACACCTTC.